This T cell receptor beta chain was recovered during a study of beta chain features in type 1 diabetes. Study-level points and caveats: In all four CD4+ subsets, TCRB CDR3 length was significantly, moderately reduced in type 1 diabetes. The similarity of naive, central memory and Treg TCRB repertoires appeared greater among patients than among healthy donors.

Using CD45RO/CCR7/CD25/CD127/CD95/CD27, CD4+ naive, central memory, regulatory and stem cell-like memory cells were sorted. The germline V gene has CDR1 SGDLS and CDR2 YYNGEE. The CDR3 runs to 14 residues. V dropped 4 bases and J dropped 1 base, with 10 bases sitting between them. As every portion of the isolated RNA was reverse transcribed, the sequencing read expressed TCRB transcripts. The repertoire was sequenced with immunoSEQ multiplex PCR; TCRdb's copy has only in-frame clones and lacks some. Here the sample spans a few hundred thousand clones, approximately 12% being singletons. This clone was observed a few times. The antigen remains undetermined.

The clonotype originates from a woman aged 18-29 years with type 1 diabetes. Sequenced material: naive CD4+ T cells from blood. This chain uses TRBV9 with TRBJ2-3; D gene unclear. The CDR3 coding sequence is TGTGCCAGCAGCTGGCGGATGGGCACAGATACGCAGTATTTT. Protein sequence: CASSWRMGTDTQYF.